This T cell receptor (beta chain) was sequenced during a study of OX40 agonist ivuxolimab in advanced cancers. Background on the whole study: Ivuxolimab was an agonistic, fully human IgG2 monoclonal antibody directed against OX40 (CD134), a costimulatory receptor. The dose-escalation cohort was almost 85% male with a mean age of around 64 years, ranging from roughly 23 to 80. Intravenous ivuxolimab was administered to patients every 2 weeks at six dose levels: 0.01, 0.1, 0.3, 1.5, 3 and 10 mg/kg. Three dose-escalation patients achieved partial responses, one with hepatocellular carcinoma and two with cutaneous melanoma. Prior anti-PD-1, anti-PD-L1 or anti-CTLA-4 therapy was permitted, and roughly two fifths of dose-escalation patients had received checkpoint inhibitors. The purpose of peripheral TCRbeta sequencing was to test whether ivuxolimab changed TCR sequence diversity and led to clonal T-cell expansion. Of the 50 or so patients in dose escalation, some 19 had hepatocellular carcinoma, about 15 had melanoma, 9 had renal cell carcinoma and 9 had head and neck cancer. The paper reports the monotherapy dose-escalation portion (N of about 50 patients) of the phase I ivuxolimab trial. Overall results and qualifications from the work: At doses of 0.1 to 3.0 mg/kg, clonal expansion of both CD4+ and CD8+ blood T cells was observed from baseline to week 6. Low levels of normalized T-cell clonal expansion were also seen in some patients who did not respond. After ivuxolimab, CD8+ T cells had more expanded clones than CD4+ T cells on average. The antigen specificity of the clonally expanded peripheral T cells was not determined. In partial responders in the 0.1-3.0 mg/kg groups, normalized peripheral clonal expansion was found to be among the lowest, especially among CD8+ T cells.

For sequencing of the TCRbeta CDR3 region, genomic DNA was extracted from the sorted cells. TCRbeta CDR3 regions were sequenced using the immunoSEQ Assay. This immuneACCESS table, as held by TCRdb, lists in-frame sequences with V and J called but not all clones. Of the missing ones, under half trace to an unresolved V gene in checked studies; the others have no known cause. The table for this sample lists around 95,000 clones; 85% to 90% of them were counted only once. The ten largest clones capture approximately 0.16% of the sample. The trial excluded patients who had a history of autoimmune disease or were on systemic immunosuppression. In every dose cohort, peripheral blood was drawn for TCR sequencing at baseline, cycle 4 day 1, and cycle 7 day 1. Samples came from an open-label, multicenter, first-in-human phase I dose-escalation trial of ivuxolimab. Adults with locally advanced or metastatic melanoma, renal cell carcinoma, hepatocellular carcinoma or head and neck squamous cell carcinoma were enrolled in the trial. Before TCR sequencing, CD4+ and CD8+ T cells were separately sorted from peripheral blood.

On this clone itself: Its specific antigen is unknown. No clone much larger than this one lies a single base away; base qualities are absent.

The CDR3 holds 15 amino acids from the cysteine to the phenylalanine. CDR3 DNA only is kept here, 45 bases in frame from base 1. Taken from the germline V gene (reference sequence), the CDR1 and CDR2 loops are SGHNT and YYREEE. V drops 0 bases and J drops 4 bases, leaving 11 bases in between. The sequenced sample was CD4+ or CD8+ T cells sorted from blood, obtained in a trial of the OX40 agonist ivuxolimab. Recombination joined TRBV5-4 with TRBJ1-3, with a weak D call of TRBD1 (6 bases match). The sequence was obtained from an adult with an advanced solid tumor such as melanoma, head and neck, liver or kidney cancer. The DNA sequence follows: TGTGCCAGCAGCTTGGACAGGGCGAACGGAAACACCATATATTTT. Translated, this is CASSLDRANGNTIYF.